Listed here are 2 T cell receptor beta chains from one sample, sequenced in a study of post-analysis software for immune sequencing data. Notes on the study in general: About five TRBV segments (TRBV5-6, TRBV5-1 and TRBV20-1 among them) occurred more frequently in patients than in controls.

For these TCRs, the target antigens are not known. Unique molecular identifiers were carried by the TCR beta cDNA libraries. A single record per CDR3 protein comes from TCRdb applying MiXCR to the PCR reads. The sample lists hundreds of thousands of distinct CDR3 sequences; less than 35% were seen once. The specimen sequenced was blood. The receptors shown here come from a girl aged 10 to 17 with multiple sclerosis.

The chain has TRBV11-2 and TRBJ1-1; D is unclear. The ends were cut back, 2 bases at V and 8 bases at J, with 6 bases in the middle. CDR1 SGHAT and CDR2 FQNNGV come from the germline V gene. The CDR3 totals 11 residues. CDR3 sequence (DNA): TGTGCCAGCAGCTTATCCCGAGAAGCTTTCTTT. Its translation: CASSLSREAFF.

The V call is TRBV28, the J call TRBJ2-7; D unresolved. This CDR3 region has 14 residues. Germline V gene lookup returns CDR1 MDHEN and CDR2 SYDVKM. V was pared by 2 bases and J by 6 bases, with 14 bases between. The CDR3 loop reads CASSLGLAVSEQYF. In DNA, the CDR3 is TGTGCCAGCAGTTTAGGTCTTGCGGTAAGCGAGCAGTACTTC.